The 24 T cell receptor beta chains listed next were all sequenced from one sample in a study of blood T cells in healthy people across ages. With a J-beta primer mix and a sample-barcoded 5' primer, a second PCR ran 7 to 11 cycles. TCRdb reprocessed the 5' RACE reads via MiXCR and lists one record per CDR3 protein. The sample lists about 640,000 distinct CDR3 sequences; under 65% were seen once. The sample consisted of blood. These receptors originate from a man aged 60 to 75 in good health.

This chain connects TRBV5-1 to TRBJ1-6; 9 nucleotides line up with TRBD1. Germline V lookup: CDR1 SGHRS, CDR2 YFSETQ. CDR3 length equals 17 residues. V was pared by 4 bases and J by 9 bases, with 14 bases of the junction left unmatched. This CDR3 reads CASSPGDGTGLVSPLHF. The CDR3, as DNA: TGCGCCAGCAGCCCGGGGGACGGGACAGGGCTAGTTTCACCCCTCCACTTT.

The V and J genes are TRBV20-1 and TRBJ2-5; perhaps TRBD2 as D (6 bases). V shed 3 bases and J shed 0 bases, with 8 bases lying between them. Germline V CDR1 and CDR2: DFQATT, SNEGSKA (reference sequence). The CDR3 covers 13 residues. CDR3 region: CSASGGDQETQYF. The CDR3 DNA is TGCAGTGCTAGCGGAGGGGACCAAGAGACCCAGTACTTC.

About this clonotype itself: One junction end disagrees with the germline gene, perhaps due to a read error. J is TRBJ2-7 and V is TRBV18, with a tentative D call TRBD1 (5 bases). This CDR3 is 14 amino acids long. Per germline, CDR1 KGHSH and CDR2 LQKENI. CDR3 DNA: TGTGCCCGCTCACCAATAGAAGGGGAACACGAGCAGTACTTC. Encoded protein: CARSPIEGEHEQYF.

The chain employs TRBV6-1 and TRBJ1-2; the match to TRBD1 covers 7 bases. Germline lookup yields CDR1 MNHNS and CDR2 SASEGT. J gave up 0 bases and V 3 bases, and 7 bases lay outside the gene matches. The CDR3 is 16 residues long. The CDR3, as DNA: TGTGCCAGCAGTGACCCGGGACAGCCCTCTAACTATGGCTACACCTTC. Translation: CASSDPGQPSNYGYTF.

The table lists this clonotype with a few counts. The chain carries TRBV20-1 and TRBJ2-7; D is undetermined. CDR1 is DFQATT and CDR2 is SNEGSKA in the germline V gene (reference sequence). V lost 5 bases, J lost 4 bases, and 9 bases lay in between. The CDR3 runs 11 residues. The CDR3 is CSARTAYEQYF. CDR3 in DNA: TGCAGTGCTCGGACGGCTTACGAGCAGTACTTC.

V is TRBV6-5 and J is TRBJ2-3, with 9 bases aligning to TRBD2. CDR3 length equals 18 residues. CDR1 is MNHEY and CDR2 is SVGAGI in the germline V gene. The J segment lost 2 bases and the V segment lost 2 bases, leaving 11 bases of the junction unmatched. The CDR3, as DNA: TGTGCCAGCAGTTACGTGCGGGGGGGTAGTCATGTCACAGATACGCAGTATTTT. Residues: CASSYVRGGSHVTDTQYF.

This clonotype has a single count. The chain combines TRBV4-1 with TRBJ1-2; unclear D gene. This CDR3 has 15 residues. V was trimmed by 0 bases and J by 5 bases, leaving 13 bases between them. Germline values: CDR1 MGHRA, CDR2 YSYEKL. The CDR3 loop is CASSQERAGMYGYTF. As DNA, the CDR3 is TGCGCCAGCAGCCAAGAGAGGGCAGGAATGTATGGCTACACCTTC.

This clonotype occurred many times. The chain recombines TRBV27 with TRBJ1-2, with no clear D. Germline CDR1 MNHEY, CDR2 SMNVEV (reference sequence). Trimming removed 1 base from V and 2 bases from J, with 11 bases in between. The CDR3 covers 15 residues. The CDR3 sequence: CASSLFYSANYGYTF. CDR3 bases: TGTGCCAGCAGTTTATTCTACAGTGCCAACTATGGCTACACCTTC.

The chain employs TRBV5-1 and TRBJ1-1, with D tentatively TRBD1 (5 bases). V was trimmed by 3 bases and J by 1 base, leaving 10 bases between them. Germline CDR1 reads SGHRS; CDR2 reads YFSETQ. The CDR3 runs to 14 residues. CDR3 in amino acids: CASSYGGPNTEAFF. The CDR3 region has the DNA TGCGCCAGCAGCTACGGGGGTCCGAACACTGAAGCTTTCTTT.

The chain couples TRBV5-4 to TRBJ2-1; TRBD2 agrees at 10 bases. Germline CDR1 and CDR2: SGHNT and YYREEE (reference sequence). This CDR3 has 17 residues. With 0 bases clipped from V and 7 bases from J, the junction kept 10 bases outside the gene matches. CDR3 in DNA: TGTGCCAGCAGCTTGGAAGCTAAGCGGGGGGGCCGGAATGAGCAGTTCTTC. It specifies CASSLEAKRGGRNEQFF. The full variable domain, completed using reference TRBV5-4 and TRBJ2-1, is ETGVTQSPTHLIKTRGQQVTLRCSSQSGHNTVSWYQQALGQGPQFIFQYYREEENGRGNFPPRFSGLQFPNYSSELNVNALELDDSALYLCASSLEAKRGGRNEQFFGPGTRLTVL.

This clonotype has just a few counts. The chain joins TRBV7-9 to TRBJ2-5, with 10 nucleotides matching TRBD1. V was clipped by 5 bases and J by 4 bases; unmatched bases: 7. The CDR3 has 15 residues. Germline V gives CDR1 SEHNR, CDR2 FQNEAQ (reference sequence). The CDR3 sequence is CASSRQGASGETQYF. The CDR3 DNA follows: TGTGCCAGCAGCCGACAGGGGGCTAGTGGAGAGACCCAGTACTTC.

The chain links TRBV24-1 to TRBJ2-5; 8 nucleotides line up with TRBD2. The length of the CDR3 is 18 residues. Trimming removed 1 base from V and 2 bases from J; junction bases left unmatched: 11. Germline assignment: CDR1 KGHDR and CDR2 SFDVKD. The CDR3 loop reads CATSDLTGGETRQETQYF. Written as DNA, the CDR3 is TGTGCCACCAGTGATTTAACGGGGGGGGAAACACGACAAGAGACCCAGTACTTC.

The chain carries TRBV7-9 and TRBJ1-1; no definite D call. The germline CDR1 and CDR2 sequences are SEHNR and FQNEAQ (reference sequence). The CDR3 length is 15 residues. Between the trimmed V and J ends, which lost 1 base and 2 bases, there was a span of 11 bases. The CDR3, as DNA: TGTGCCAGCAGCTTAGACGGTAGGGTTAACACTGAAGCTTTCTTT. Residues: CASSLDGRVNTEAFF.

This clonotype was detected only once. V is TRBV27 and J is TRBJ2-5; 11 positions match TRBD2. CDR1 MNHEY and CDR2 SMNVEV come from the germline V gene (reference sequence). This CDR3 is built from 15 residues. Trimming cost V 2 bases and J 11 bases; bases outside gene matches: 10. The CDR3 nucleotides are TGTGCCAGCAGTTTAAGCCTAGCGGGGGGCCGGGAGCAGTACTTC. Its translation: CASSLSLAGGREQYF.

Only a few counts were recorded for this clonotype. This rearrangement joins TRBV11-3 to TRBJ2-2; D is unresolved. CDR3 length equals 14 residues. The germline V gene encodes CDR1 SGHNT and CDR2 YENEEA. V was pared by 0 bases and J by 1 base, with 3 bases between. CDR3 in amino acids: CASSLEGNTGELFF. The CDR3 DNA is TGTGCCAGCAGCTTAGAAGGGAACACCGGGGAGCTGTTTTTT.

This chain uses TRBV19 with TRBJ2-5; tentatively, D is TRBD1 (5 bases). There are 15 residues in the CDR3. Germline V gene sequence: CDR1 LNHDA, CDR2 SQIVND (reference sequence). Trimming removed 6 bases at V and 1 base at J, with 15 bases between. CDR3 residues: CASSNTVRVQETQYF. The CDR3 DNA sequence: TGTGCCAGTAGCAATACGGTCAGGGTCCAAGAGACCCAGTACTTC.

The gene calls are TRBV6-5 and TRBJ1-2; D is unresolved. Trimming removed 2 bases at V and 4 bases at J, with 8 bases between. The CDR3 extends over 13 amino acids. Germline CDR1 MNHEY, CDR2 SVGAGI. The CDR3 nucleotides read TGTGCCAGCAGTTACGACGGGCGCTATGGCTACACCTTC. Translation gives CASSYDGRYGYTF.

V usage is TRBV20-1 and J usage is TRBJ2-6; D is possibly TRBD1 (5 bases). With 1 base removed from V and 0 bases from J, the gap between germline ends came to 10 bases. The CDR3 loop spans 16 amino acids. CDR1 and CDR2 (germline): DFQATT, SNEGSKA (reference sequence). The CDR3 DNA follows: TGCAGTGCTAGAGTAGGTGGGGCCTCTGGGGCCAACGTCCTGACTTTC. Its translation is CSARVGGASGANVLTF.

The chain uses TRBV5-1 and TRBJ2-4; D possibly corresponds to TRBD1 (6 bases). Trimming removed 4 bases from V and 0 bases from J, with 17 bases in between. Per the germline V gene, CDR1 is SGHRS and CDR2 is YFSETQ. This CDR3 comprises 17 residues. This CDR3 reads CASSRGRQGIAKNIQYF. Written as DNA, the CDR3 is TGCGCCAGCAGCCGGGGACGGCAGGGGATAGCCAAAAACATTCAGTACTTC.

This clonotype was seen ten or more times. V and J are TRBV29-1 and TRBJ2-5; D uncertain. Trimming cost V 4 bases and J 3 bases, with 12 bases left between them. This CDR3 is 13 amino acids long. In germline, CDR1 is SQVTM, CDR2 ANQGSEA. CDR3 coding DNA: TGCAGCGTTGTTCATTGGGGTGAAGAGACCCAGTACTTC. As protein: CSVVHWGEETQYF.

This sequence joins TRBV12-3 or TRBV12-4 and TRBJ1-5; the D gene is possibly TRBD1 (6 bases). V lost 6 bases, J lost 4 bases, and 13 bases lay in between. The CDR3 is 14 residues long. CDR3 DNA: TGTGCCAGCAGCTCATCACAGGGAAATCAGCCCCAGCATTTT. Residues: CASSSSQGNQPQHF.

This clonotype has a single count. J is TRBJ2-1 and V is TRBV24-1; D might be TRBD2 (5 bases). This CDR3 region has 13 residues. CDR1 is KGHDR, CDR2 SFDVKD, per germline. V lost 3 bases to trimming and J lost 9 bases, with 11 bases between them. The CDR3 coding sequence is TGTGCCACCAGTGATGAGACCGAGGGTGAGCAGTTCTTC. This encodes CATSDETEGEQFF.

This rearrangement joins TRBV4-1 to TRBJ2-4; D possibly corresponds to TRBD2 (7 bases). The CDR3 length is 15 residues. CDR1 is MGHRA and CDR2 is YSYEKL in the germline V gene. V was pared by 4 bases and J by 6 bases, with 16 bases between. The chain's CDR3 is CASSPEGGGRNIQYF. The CDR3 DNA reads TGCGCCAGCAGCCCCGAAGGGGGGGGACGAAACATTCAGTACTTC.

The chain joins TRBV7-8 to TRBJ2-1, with D perhaps matching TRBD1 or TRBD2 (7 bases each). Germline V gene lookup returns CDR1 SGHVS and CDR2 FQNEAQ. Deletions cut 1 base from V and 5 bases from J, with 18 bases between. The CDR3 spans 17 residues. CDR3 in DNA: TGTGCCAGCAGCTTAGTTGTCAGGGGGGGCCAGGACAATGAGCAGTTCTTC. Translating gives CASSLVVRGGQDNEQFF. The full variable domain, with the rest looked up from reference TRBV7-8 and TRBJ2-1, is GAGVSQSPRYKVAKRGQDVALRCDPISGHVSLFWYQQALGQGPEFLTYFQNEAQLDKSGLPSDRFFAERPEGSVSTLKIQRTQQEDSAVYLCASSLVVRGGQDNEQFFGPGTRLTVL.